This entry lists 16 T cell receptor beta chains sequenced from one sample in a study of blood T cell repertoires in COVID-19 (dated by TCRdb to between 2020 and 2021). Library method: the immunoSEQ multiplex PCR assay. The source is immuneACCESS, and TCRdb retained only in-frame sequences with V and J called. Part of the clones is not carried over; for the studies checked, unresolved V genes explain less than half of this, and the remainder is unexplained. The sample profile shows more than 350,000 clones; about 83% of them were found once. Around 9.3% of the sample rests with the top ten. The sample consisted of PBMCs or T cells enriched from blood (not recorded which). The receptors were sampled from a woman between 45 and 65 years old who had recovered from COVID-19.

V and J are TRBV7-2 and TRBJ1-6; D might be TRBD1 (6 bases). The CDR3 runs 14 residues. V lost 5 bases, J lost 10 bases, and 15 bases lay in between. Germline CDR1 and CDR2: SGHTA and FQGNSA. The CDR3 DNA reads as TGTGCCAGCAGCGTATACAGGGCGAGATCACCCCTCCACTTT. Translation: CASSVYRARSPLHF.

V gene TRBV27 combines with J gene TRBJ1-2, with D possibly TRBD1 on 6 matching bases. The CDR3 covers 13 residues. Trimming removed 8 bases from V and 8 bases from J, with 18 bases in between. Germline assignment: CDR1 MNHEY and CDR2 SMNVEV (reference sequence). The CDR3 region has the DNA TGTGCCAGCGGTCGGACAGAAATTTTGGGCTACACCTTC. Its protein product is CASGRTEILGYTF.

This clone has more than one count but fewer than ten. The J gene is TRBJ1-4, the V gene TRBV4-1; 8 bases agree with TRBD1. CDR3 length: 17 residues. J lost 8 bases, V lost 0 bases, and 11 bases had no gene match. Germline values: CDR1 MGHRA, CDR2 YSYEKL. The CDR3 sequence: CASSQDGQGGRGEKLFF. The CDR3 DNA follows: TGCGCCAGCAGCCAAGATGGACAGGGTGGGAGAGGGGAAAAACTGTTTTTT.

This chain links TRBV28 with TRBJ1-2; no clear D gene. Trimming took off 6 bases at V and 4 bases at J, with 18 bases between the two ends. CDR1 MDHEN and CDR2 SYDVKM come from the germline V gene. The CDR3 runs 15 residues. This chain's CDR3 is CASRATDALGYGYTF. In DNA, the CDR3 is TGTGCCAGCAGAGCAACAGACGCCTTAGGCTATGGCTACACCTTC.

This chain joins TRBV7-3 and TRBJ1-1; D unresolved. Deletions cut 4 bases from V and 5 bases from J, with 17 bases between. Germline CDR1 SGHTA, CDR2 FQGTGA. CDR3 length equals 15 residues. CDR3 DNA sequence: TGTGCCAGCAGCTCTTCAACTTCATTCGGGACTGAAGCTTTCTTT. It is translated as CASSSSTSFGTEAFF.

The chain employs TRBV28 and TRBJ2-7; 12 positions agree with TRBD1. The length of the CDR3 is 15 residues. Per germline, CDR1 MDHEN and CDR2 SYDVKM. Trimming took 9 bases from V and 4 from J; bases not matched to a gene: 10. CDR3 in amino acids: CASGPPGQGAYEQYF. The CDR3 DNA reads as TGTGCCAGTGGTCCTCCGGGACAGGGGGCTTACGAGCAGTACTTC.

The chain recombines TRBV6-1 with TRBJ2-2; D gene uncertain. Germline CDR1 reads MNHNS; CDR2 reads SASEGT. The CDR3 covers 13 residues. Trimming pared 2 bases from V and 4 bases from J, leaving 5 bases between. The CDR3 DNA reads TGTGCCAGCAGTGAAACAGTCACCGGGGAGCTGTTTTTT. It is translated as CASSETVTGELFF.

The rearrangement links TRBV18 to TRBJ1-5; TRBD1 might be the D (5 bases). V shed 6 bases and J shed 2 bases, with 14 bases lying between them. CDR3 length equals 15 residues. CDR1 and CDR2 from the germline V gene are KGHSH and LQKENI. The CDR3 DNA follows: TGTGCCAGCTCTCCAAACCCGGGGGGCAATCAGCCCCAGCATTTT. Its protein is CASSPNPGGNQPQHF. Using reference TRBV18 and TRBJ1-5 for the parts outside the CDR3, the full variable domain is NAGVMQNPRHLVRRRGQEARLRCSPMKGHSHVYWYRQLPEEGLKFMVYLQKENIIDESGMPKERFSAEFPKEGPSILRIQQVVRGDSAAYFCASSPNPGGNQPQHFGDGTRLSIL.

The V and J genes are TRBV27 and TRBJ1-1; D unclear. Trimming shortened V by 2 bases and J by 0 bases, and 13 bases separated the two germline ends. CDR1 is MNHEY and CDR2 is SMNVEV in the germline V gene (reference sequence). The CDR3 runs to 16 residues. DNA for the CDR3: TGTGCCAGCAGTTTAAATCCGGTTTTCATGAACACTGAAGCTTTCTTT. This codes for CASSLNPVFMNTEAFF.

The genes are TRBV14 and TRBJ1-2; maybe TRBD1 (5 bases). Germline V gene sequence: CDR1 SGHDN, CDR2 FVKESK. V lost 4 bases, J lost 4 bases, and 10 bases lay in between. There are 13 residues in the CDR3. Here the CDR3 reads CASSPDKIYGYTF. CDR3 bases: TGTGCCAGCAGCCCGGACAAGATCTATGGCTACACCTTC.

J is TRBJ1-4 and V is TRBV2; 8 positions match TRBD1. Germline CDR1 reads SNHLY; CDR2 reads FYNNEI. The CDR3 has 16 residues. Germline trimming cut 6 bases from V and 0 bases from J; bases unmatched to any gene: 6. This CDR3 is CASREGQAATNEKLFF. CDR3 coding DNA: TGTGCCAGCAGGGAGGGACAGGCCGCAACTAATGAAAAACTGTTTTTT.

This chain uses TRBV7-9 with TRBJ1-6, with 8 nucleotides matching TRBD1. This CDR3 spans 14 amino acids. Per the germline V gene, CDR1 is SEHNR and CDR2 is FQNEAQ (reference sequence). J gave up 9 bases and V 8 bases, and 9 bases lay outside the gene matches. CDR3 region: CASRGPGGSSPLHF. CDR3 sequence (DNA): TGTGCCAGCCGTGGGCCAGGGGGCAGTTCACCCCTCCACTTT.

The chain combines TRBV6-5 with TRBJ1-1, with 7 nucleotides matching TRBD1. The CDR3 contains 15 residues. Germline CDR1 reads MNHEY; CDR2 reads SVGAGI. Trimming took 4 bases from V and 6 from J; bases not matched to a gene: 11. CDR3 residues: CASSSRGQTRAEAFF. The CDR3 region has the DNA TGTGCCAGCAGTTCCAGGGGACAGACTAGAGCTGAAGCTTTCTTT.

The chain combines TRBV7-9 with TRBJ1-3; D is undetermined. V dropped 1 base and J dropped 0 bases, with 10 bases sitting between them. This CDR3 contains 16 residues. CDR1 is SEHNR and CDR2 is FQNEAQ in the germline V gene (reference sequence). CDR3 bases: TGTGCCAGCAGCTTAGTTCCGGGAGACTCTGGAAACACCATATATTTT. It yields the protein CASSLVPGDSGNTIYF. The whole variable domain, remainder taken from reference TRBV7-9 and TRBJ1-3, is DTGVSQNPRHKITKRGQNVTFRCDPISEHNRLYWYRQTLGQGPEFLTYFQNEAQLEKSRLLSDRFSAERPKGSFSTLEIQRTEQGDSAMYLCASSLVPGDSGNTIYFGEGSWLTVV.

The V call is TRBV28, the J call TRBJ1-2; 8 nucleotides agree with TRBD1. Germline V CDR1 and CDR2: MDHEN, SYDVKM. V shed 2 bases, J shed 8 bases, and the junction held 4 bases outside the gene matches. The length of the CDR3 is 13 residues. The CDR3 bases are TGTGCCAGCAGTTTACAGGGGGCGCGAGGCTACACCTTC. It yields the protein CASSLQGARGYTF.

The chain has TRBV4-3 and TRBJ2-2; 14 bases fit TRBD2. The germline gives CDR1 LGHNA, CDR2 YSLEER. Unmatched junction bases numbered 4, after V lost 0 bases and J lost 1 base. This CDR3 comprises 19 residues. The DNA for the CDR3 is TGCGCCAGCAGCCAAGAGACTAGCGGGGGGGTAGGGAACACCGGGGAGCTGTTTTTT. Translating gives CASSQETSGGVGNTGELFF.